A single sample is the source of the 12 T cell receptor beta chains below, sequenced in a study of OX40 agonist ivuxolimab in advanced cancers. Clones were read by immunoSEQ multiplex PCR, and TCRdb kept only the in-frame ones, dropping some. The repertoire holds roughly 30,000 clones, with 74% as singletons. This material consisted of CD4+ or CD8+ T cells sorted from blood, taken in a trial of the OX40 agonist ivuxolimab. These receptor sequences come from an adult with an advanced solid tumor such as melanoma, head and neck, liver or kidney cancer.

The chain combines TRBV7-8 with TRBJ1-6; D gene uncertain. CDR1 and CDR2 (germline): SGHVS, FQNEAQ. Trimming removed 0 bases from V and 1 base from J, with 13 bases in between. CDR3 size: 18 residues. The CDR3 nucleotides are TGTGCCAGCAGCTTAGCAGACCAAATGGGATCCTATAATTCACCCCTCCACTTT. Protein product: CASSLADQMGSYNSPLHF.

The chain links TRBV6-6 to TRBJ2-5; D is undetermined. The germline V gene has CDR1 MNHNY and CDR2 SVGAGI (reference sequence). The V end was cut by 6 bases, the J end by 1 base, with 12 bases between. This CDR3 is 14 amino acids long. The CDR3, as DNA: TGTGCCAGCAGCACGGGCCAGCTCCAAGAGACCCAGTACTTC. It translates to CASSTGQLQETQYF.

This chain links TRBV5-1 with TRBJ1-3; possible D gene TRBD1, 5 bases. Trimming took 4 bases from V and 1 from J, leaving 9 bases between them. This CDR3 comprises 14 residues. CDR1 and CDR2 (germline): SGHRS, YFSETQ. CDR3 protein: CASSPAGSGNTIYF. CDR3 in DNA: TGCGCCAGCAGCCCGGCAGGGTCTGGAAACACCATATATTTT. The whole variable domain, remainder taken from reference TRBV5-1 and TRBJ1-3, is KAGVTQTPRYLIKTRGQQVTLSCSPISGHRSVSWYQQTPGQGLQFLFEYFSETQRNKGNFPGRFSGRQFSNSRSEMNVSTLELGDSALYLCASSPAGSGNTIYFGEGSWLTVV.

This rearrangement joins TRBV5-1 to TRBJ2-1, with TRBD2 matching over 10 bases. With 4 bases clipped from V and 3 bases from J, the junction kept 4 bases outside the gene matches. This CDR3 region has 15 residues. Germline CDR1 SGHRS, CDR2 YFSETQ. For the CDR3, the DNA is TGCGCCAGCAGCCCTAGCGGGGGCGGCTACAATGAGCAGTTCTTC. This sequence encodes CASSPSGGGYNEQFF.

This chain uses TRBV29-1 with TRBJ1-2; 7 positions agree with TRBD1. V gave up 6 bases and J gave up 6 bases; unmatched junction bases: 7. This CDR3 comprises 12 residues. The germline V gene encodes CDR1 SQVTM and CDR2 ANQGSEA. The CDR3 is CSVQDRIHGYTF. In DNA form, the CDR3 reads TGCAGCGTCCAGGACAGGATCCATGGCTACACCTTC.

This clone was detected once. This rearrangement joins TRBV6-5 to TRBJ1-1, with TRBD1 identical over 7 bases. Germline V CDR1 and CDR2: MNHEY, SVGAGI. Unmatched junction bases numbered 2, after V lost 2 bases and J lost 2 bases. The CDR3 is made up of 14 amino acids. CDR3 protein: CASSYGTVNTEAFF. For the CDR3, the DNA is TGTGCCAGCAGTTACGGGACAGTAAACACTGAAGCTTTCTTT.

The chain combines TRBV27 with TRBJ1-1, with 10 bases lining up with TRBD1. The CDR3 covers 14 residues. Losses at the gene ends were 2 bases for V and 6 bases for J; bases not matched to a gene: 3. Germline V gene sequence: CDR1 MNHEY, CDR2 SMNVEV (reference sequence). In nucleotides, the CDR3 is TGTGCCAGCAGTTTAGGGGACAGGGGATCTGAAGCTTTCTTT. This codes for CASSLGDRGSEAFF.

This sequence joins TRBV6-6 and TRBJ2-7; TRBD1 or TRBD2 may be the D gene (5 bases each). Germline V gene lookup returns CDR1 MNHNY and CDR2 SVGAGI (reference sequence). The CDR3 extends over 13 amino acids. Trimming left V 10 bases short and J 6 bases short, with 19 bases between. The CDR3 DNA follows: TGTGCCATCTACTCAAGGGACCTCAGCGAGCAGTACGTC. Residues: CAIYSRDLSEQYV.

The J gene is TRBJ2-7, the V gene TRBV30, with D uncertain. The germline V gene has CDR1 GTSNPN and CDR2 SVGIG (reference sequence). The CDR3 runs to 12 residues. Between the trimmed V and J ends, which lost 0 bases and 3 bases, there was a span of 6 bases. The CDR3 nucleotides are TGTGCCTGGAGTGTAGGCATCTACGAGCAGTACTTC. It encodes CAWSVGIYEQYF.

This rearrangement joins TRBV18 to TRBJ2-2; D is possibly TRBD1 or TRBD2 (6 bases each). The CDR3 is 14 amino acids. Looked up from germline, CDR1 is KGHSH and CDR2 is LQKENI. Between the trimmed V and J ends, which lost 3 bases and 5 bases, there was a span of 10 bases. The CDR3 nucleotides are TGTGCCAGCTCACCTCAGGGGAGGACCGGGGAGCTGTTTTTT. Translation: CASSPQGRTGELFF.

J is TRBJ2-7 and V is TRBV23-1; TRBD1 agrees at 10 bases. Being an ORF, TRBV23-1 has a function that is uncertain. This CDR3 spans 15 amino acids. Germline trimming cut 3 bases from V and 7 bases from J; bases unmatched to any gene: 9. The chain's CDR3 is CASSHLGQGREEQYV. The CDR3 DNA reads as TGCGCCAGCAGTCACCTGGGACAGGGGAGGGAGGAGCAGTACGTC.

The CDR3, as DNA: TGTGCCAGCACCCCAAGGACTAGCGGGGGGCCAGATGAGCAGTTCTTC. Translated: CASTPRTSGGPDEQFF. The V and J genes are TRBV5-4 and TRBJ2-1, with 14 bases fitting TRBD2. V trimming: 6 bases; J trimming: 8 bases; junction bases outside the gene matches: 10. From germline, CDR1 is SGHNT and CDR2 YYREEE (reference sequence). The CDR3 runs to 16 residues.